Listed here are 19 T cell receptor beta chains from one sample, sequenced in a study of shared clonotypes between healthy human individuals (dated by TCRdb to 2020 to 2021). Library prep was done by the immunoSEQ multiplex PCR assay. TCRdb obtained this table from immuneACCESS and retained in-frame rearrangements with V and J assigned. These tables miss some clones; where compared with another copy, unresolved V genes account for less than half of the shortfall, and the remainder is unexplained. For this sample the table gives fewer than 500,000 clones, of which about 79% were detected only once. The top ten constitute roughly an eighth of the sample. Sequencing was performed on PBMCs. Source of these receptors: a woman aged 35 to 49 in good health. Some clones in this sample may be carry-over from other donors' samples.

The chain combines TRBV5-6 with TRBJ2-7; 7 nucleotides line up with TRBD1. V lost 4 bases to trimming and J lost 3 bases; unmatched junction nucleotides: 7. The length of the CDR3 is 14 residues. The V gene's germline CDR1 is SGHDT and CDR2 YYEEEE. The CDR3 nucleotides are TGTGCCAGCAGCCTGGGACAGCGCCTCTACGAGCAGTACTTC. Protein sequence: CASSLGQRLYEQYF.

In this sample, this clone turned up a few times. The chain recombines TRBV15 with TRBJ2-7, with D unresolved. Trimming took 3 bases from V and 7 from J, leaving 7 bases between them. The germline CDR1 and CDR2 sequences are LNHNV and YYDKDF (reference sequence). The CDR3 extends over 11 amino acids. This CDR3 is CATSRTDEQYF. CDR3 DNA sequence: TGTGCCACCAGCAGGACGGATGAGCAGTACTTC.

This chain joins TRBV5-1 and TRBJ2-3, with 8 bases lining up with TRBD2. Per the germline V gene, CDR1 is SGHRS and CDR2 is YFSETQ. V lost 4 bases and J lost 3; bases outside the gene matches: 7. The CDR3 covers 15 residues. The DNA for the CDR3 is TGCGCCAGCAGCGTCAGCGGGAGTGGTACAGATACGCAGTATTTT. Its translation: CASSVSGSGTDTQYF.

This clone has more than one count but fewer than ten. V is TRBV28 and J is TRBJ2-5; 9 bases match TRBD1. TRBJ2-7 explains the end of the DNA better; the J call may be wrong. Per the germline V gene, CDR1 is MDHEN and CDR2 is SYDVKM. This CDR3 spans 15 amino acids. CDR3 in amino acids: CASSPPGTGRYEQYF. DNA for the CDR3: TGTGCCAGCAGTCCTCCCGGGACAGGGAGGTACGAGCAGTACTTC.

In nucleotides, the CDR3 is TGTGCCAGCGGATTAACAGAGAACACTGAAGCTTTCTTT. Protein sequence: CASGLTENTEAFF. This rearrangement joins TRBV2 to TRBJ1-1; no clear D gene. This CDR3 region has 13 residues. V was cut by 8 bases and J by 1 base, with 11 bases left in between. CDR1 and CDR2 from the germline V gene are SNHLY and FYNNEI.

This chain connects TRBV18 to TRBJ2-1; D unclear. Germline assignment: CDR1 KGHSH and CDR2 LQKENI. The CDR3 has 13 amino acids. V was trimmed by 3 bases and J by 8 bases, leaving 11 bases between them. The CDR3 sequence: CASSPIHGHEQFF. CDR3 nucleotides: TGTGCCAGCTCACCCATCCACGGGCATGAGCAGTTCTTC.

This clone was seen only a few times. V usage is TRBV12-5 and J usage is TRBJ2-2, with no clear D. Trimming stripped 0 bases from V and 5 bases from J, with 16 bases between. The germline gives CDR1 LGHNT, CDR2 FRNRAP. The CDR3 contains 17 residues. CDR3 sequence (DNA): TGTGCTAGTGGTTTGGTACTTAGAGAGCCCTTTACCGGGGAGCTGTTTTTT. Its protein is CASGLVLREPFTGELFF.

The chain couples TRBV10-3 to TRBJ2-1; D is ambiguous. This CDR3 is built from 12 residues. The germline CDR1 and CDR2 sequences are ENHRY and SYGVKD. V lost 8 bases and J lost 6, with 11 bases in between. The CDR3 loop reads CAILRRGNEQFF. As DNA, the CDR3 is TGTGCCATCCTCCGGCGAGGCAATGAGCAGTTCTTC.

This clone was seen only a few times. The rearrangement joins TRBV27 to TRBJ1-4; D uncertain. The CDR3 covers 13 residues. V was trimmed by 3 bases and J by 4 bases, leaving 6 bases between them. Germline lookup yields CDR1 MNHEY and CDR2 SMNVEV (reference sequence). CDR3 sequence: CASSFSGNEKLFF. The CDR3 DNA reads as TGTGCCAGCAGTTTTTCTGGTAATGAAAAACTGTTTTTT.

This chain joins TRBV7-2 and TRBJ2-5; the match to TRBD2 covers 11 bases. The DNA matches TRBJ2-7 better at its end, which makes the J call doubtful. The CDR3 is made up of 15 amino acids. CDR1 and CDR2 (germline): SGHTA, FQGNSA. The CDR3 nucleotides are TGTGCCAGCAGCGTACTAGCGGGGGCCGCCTACGAGCAGTACTTC. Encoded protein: CASSVLAGAAYEQYF.

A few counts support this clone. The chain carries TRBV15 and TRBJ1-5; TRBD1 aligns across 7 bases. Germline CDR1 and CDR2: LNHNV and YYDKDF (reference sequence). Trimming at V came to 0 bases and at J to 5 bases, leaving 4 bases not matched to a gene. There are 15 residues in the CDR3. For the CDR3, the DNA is TGTGCCACCAGCAGAGAGGCCAGGGGGGATCAGCCCCAGCATTTT. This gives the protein CATSREARGDQPQHF.

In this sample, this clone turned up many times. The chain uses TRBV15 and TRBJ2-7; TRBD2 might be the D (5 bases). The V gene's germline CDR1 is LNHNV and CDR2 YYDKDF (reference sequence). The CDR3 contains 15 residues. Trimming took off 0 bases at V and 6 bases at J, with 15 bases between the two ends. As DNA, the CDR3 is TGTGCCACCAGCAGAGATCGAAGCGGTAGGCGCGAGCAGTACTTC. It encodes CATSRDRSGRREQYF.

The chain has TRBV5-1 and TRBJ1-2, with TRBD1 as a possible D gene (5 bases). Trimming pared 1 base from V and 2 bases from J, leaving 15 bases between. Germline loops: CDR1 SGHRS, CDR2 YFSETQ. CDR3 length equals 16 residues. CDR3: CASSLSPQGSNYGYTF. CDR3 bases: TGCGCCAGCAGCTTGAGCCCCCAGGGTTCCAACTATGGCTACACCTTC.

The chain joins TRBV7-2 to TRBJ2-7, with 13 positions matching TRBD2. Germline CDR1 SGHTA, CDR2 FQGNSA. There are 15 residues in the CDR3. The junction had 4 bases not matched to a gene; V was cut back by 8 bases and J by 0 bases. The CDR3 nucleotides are TGTGCCAGCGTCTGGACTAGCGGGAGCTCCTACGAGCAGTACTTC. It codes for CASVWTSGSSYEQYF.

In DNA form, the CDR3 reads TGTGCCAGCAGCCTCCAGGGGGCGCATAGCAATCAGCCCCAGCATTTT. Its protein is CASSLQGAHSNQPQHF. This rearrangement joins TRBV7-8 to TRBJ1-5, with 8 bases fitting TRBD1. V shed 5 bases and J 0 bases; nucleotides not matched to a gene: 6. The length of the CDR3 is 16 residues. CDR1 is SGHVS, CDR2 FQNEAQ, per germline.

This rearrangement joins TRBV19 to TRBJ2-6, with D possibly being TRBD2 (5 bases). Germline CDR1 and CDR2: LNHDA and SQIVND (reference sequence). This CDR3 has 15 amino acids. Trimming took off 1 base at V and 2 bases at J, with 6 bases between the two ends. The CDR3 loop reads CASSIGTAGANVLTF. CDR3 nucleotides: TGTGCCAGTAGTATAGGGACTGCTGGGGCCAACGTCCTGACTTTC. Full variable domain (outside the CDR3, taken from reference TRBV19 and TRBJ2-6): DGGITQSPKYLFRKEGQNVTLSCEQNLNHDAMYWYRQDPGQGLRLIYYSQIVNDFQKGDIAEGYSVSREKKESFPLTVTSAQKNPTAFYLCASSIGTAGANVLTFGAGSRLTVL.

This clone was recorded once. For the CDR3, the DNA is TGTGTCAGAAGCTTCTACCACTTC. Translated: CVRSFYHF. The chain is built from TRBV7-5 and TRBJ2-7; TRBD2 reflects the table's D call only, with no check against the DNA. TRBV7-5 is described as a pseudogene. The CDR3 covers 8 residues.

The CDR3 nucleotides read TGTGCCAGCTCACAAAGTCCGGCGAGCTCCTACAATGAGCAGTTCTTC. This encodes CASSQSPASSYNEQFF. This chain connects TRBV18 to TRBJ2-1; D gene uncertain. CDR1 KGHSH and CDR2 LQKENI come from the germline V gene. V dropped 4 bases and J dropped 0 bases, with 13 bases sitting between them. The CDR3 runs 16 residues.

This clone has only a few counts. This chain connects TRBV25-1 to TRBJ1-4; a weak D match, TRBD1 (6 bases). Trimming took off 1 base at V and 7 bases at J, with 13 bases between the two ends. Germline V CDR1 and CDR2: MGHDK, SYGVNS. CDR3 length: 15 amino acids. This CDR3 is CASSESGGLREKLFF. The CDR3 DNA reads TGTGCCAGCAGTGAATCCGGGGGGCTGCGTGAAAAACTGTTTTTT.